The T cell receptor beta chain described here comes from a study of T cells in Graves' hyperthyroidism and ophthalmopathy. The study, taken as a whole, reports: Progression to ophthalmopathy was predicted a median of about 6.6 months early.

Stable Graves' hyperthyroidism meant no ophthalmopathy progression within 18 months. Aged 18 to 65, the patients had hyperthyroidism that was newly diagnosed and had lasted under 2 months. The PBMCs had their origin in approximately 10 ml of fresh peripheral blood. The CDR3 is made up of 16 amino acids. The V and J ends lost 8 bases and 0 bases, in that order; junction bases with no gene match: 8. Germline CDR1 and CDR2: LNHDA and SQIVND (reference sequence). The CDR3 regions of TCR beta were amplified from RNA transcripts. With the HTBI primer set, the TCR CDR3 went through a first round of RT-PCR. TCRdb reprocessed the multiplex PCR reads via MiXCR and lists one record per CDR3 protein. The repertoire holds 300,000 to 500,000 distinct CDR3 sequences, with 15% as singletons. This clonotype has only a few counts. Its antigen is currently unknown.

The sample comprised blood. V is TRBV19 and J is TRBJ2-2; TRBD1 matches at 8 bases. The receptor was isolated from a woman younger than 45 with Graves' hyperthyroidism. As DNA, the CDR3 is TGTGCCAGTGGGGAATGGGACAGGACGAACACCGGGGAGCTGTTTTTT. It translates to CASGEWDRTNTGELFF.